This is a list of T cell receptor beta chains from one sample in a study of T-cell memory formation after mild COVID-19. TCRdb re-derived calls from the 5' RACE reads in MiXCR, one entry per CDR3 protein. This table has under 250,000 distinct CDR3 sequences, 9.5% to 10% appearing once. Source material: PBMCs or a T cell subset sorted from them (not recorded which). The receptors here all came from a man between 18 and 29 years old who had mild COVID-19 (a few samples of this study predate the infection). Cell type and time point are not known. The CDR3 runs from the conserved cysteine through the conserved F or W. Each record gives: clone size, D gene, J gene, CDR3 length, V gene, CDR3 DNA, CDR3 protein. D genes are given only for firm matches. Size values are once, few and many counts, or a class for expanded clones, and some rows have none.

.	.	TRBJ1-2	14	TRBV7-9	TGTGCCAGCAGCTCGACCCCCACTAACTATGGCTACACCTTC	CASSSTPTNYGYTF
.	.	TRBJ1-1	11	TRBV6-5	TGTGCCAGCGCTGCGAGAGGTGAAGCTTTCTTT	CASAARGEAFF
few	TRBD1	TRBJ2-5	13	TRBV6-5	TGTGCCAGCAGATCGACAGGGAGTGAGACCCAGTACTTC	CASRSTGSETQYF
.	TRBD2	TRBJ2-1	16	TRBV5-1	TGCGCCAGCATCCCGACTAGCGGGGGGGCCGAGGGGGAGCAGTTCTTC	CASIPTSGGAEGEQFF
many	.	TRBJ1-4	13	TRBV7-9	TGTGCCAGCAGCCCAATTCCGACAACCGAAGTGTTTTTT	CASSPIPTTEVFF
many	.	TRBJ2-4	15	TRBV15	TGTGCCACCAGCAGAGATGGGGGGGGCCGGGACATTCAGTACTTC	CATSRDGGGRDIQYF
few	.	TRBJ2-5	14	TRBV7-3	TGTGCCAGCAGCGCACGCGGGGGCTCGAAGACCCAGTACTTC	CASSARGGSKTQYF
.	.	TRBJ2-4	13	TRBV12-5	TGTGCTAGTGGTTTGGAACAGACGGACATTCAGTACTTC	CASGLEQTDIQYF
.	.	TRBJ2-7	14	TRBV6-2/TRBV6-3	TGTGCCAGCAGTTACGGGCAGGCTTCCTACGAGCAGTACTTC	CASSYGQASYEQYF
.	.	TRBJ2-2	16	TRBV24-1	TGTGCCACCATGAATTCGTTTCAGGGTGACACCGGGGAGCTGTTTTTT	CATMNSFQGDTGELFF
.	TRBD2	TRBJ2-7	16	TRBV5-1	TGCGCCAGCAGCTCGGCGGGGGGGACTAACTCCTACGAGCAGTACTTC	CASSSAGGTNSYEQYF
.	.	TRBJ1-3	16	TRBV7-2	TGTGCCAGCAGCTTAAATCAGGGAGGTTCTGGAAACACCATATATTTT	CASSLNQGGSGNTIYF
few	.	TRBJ1-1	16	TRBV18	TGTGCCAGCTCACCCGTGTCGCAAGGGCTTGGCACTGAAGCTTTCTTT	CASSPVSQGLGTEAFF
.	.	TRBJ2-2	14	TRBV5-1	TGCGCCAGCAGCGACGAGTTAAACACCGGGGAGCTGTTTTTT	CASSDELNTGELFF
many	.	TRBJ2-4	14	TRBV12-3/TRBV12-4	TGTGCCAGCACCCTTGATGGTCGCAAAAACATTCAGTACTTC	CASTLDGRKNIQYF
many	.	TRBJ2-3	15	TRBV7-9	TGTGCCAGCATCCCCGCCGCCTCGGGGCGGGATACGCAGTATTTT	CASIPAASGRDTQYF
.	.	TRBJ2-2	13	TRBV5-1	TGCGCCAGCAGCTTGGCCCGGGGGCAGGGGCTGTTTTTT	CASSLARGQGLFF
.	.	TRBJ2-5	13	TRBV10-3	TGTGCCATCAGGGGCGACTACCAAGAGACCCAGTACTTC	CAIRGDYQETQYF
.	.	TRBJ1-1	15	TRBV5-1	TGCGCCAGCAGCCCCGCCTTAGGGTTGGGCACTGAAGCTTTCTTT	CASSPALGLGTEAFF
.	.	TRBJ2-3	14	TRBV5-1	TGCGCCAGCAGCTTGGATTTCGGGTCAGATACGCAGTATTTT	CASSLDFGSDTQYF
many	.	TRBJ1-5	15	TRBV7-9	TGTGCCAGCAGCTTAGCGCCAGGGTTGGAGCAGCCCCAGCATTTT	CASSLAPGLEQPQHF
many	TRBD1	TRBJ1-4	16	TRBV7-2	TGTGCCAGCAGCTTGGGAGGGACAGCCGATAATGAAAAACTGTTTTTT	CASSLGGTADNEKLFF
.	.	TRBJ2-3	15	TRBV7-2	TGTGCCAGCAGCCGTATACAGGGTCTACCCAGTACGCAGTATTTT	CASSRIQGLPSTQYF
few	.	TRBJ1-5	16	TRBV18	TGTGCCAGCTCACAGGCACAGACATACAGGGACCAGCCCCAGCATTTT	CASSQAQTYRDQPQHF
many	TRBD1	TRBJ2-3	15	TRBV2	TGTGCCAGCAGCGGAGGACAGGGAGGCACAGATACGCAGTATTTT	CASSGGQGGTDTQYF
many	.	TRBJ1-1	13	TRBV29-1	TGCAGCGTCCAAGGACAGTTGAACACTGAAGCTTTCTTT	CSVQGQLNTEAFF
.	.	TRBJ2-3	12	TRBV7-2	TGTGCCAGCAGCAACCCCCAGGATACGCAGTATTTT	CASSNPQDTQYF
.	TRBD2	TRBJ2-3	17	TRBV20-1	TGCAGTGCTAGAGAGCACAGCGGGGGGGCCAGCACAGATACGCAGTATTTT	CSAREHSGGASTDTQYF
.	.	TRBJ2-1	13	TRBV2	TGTGCCAGCAGGGGAACAGCCTCTAATGAGCAGTTCTTC	CASRGTASNEQFF
few	TRBD1	TRBJ1-4	18	TRBV9	TGTGCCAGCAGCGTAGCTTCCGGACAGGGGGCTTCCCTTGAAAAACTGTTTTTT	CASSVASGQGASLEKLFF
few	.	TRBJ2-7	15	TRBV6-5	TGTGCCAGCAGTTACCTTGCGACAGGCTCCTACGAGCAGTACTTC	CASSYLATGSYEQYF
.	TRBD1	TRBJ2-3	15	TRBV5-1	TGCGCCAGCAGCCTCCGGGACAGCAACACAGATACGCAGTATTTT	CASSLRDSNTDTQYF
few	TRBD1	TRBJ2-5	13	TRBV5-1	TGCGCCAGCAGCCGGGACAGGCATGAGACCCAGTACTTC	CASSRDRHETQYF
few	.	TRBJ2-5	14	TRBV2	TGTGCCAGCAGTGAGGTGACTACTAGGGAGACCCAGTACTTC	CASSEVTTRETQYF
few	.	TRBJ2-5	12	TRBV7-2	TGTGCCAGCAGCTTCCTGACGGAGACCCAGTACTTC	CASSFLTETQYF
many	.	TRBJ2-5	12	TRBV9	TGTGCCAGCAGCGTAGGGCAAGAGACCCAGTACTTC	CASSVGQETQYF
many	.	TRBJ2-3	14	TRBV6-6	TGTGCCAGCAGTTCCAAACCAGGGTCGGGTACGCAGTATTTT	CASSSKPGSGTQYF
few	TRBD1	TRBJ1-1	15	TRBV5-1	TGCGCCAGCAGCACTGGGACAGGGGGCGGGACTGAAGCTTTCTTT	CASSTGTGGGTEAFF
.	.	TRBJ2-7	15	TRBV6-5	TGTGCCAGCAGTTACTCCCCCGACAGGCCCTACGAGCAGTACTTC	CASSYSPDRPYEQYF
.	.	TRBJ1-5	14	TRBV3-1	TGTGCCAGCAGCCGGGCGGGTGGCAATCAGCCCCAGCATTTT	CASSRAGGNQPQHF
.	.	TRBJ1-2	11	TRBV6-5	TGTGCCAGCAGGACCCTCAATGGCTACACCTTC	CASRTLNGYTF
.	.	TRBJ2-7	15	TRBV2	TGTGCCAGCAGCGGTTTAACAGGGTACTCCTACGAGCAGTACTTC	CASSGLTGYSYEQYF
few	.	TRBJ2-3	12	TRBV5-5	TGTGCCAGCAGCTTGGAGATAGGGGCGCAGTATTTT	CASSLEIGAQYF
few	TRBD1	TRBJ1-2	14	TRBV4-1	TGCGCCAGCAGCCAAGTGGGACAGCCCTATGGCTACACCTTC	CASSQVGQPYGYTF
few	.	TRBJ1-2	15	TRBV3-1	TGTGCCAGCAGCCAAGATCAGGTCGCATACTATGGCTACACCTTC	CASSQDQVAYYGYTF
.	TRBD1	TRBJ2-1	16	TRBV10-1	TGCGCCAGCAGTGAGCAGAGGGACAGGGCCTACAATGAGCAGTTCTTC	CASSEQRDRAYNEQFF
.	TRBD1	TRBJ2-2	16	TRBV15	TGTGCCACCAGCAGAGAAGGGGGCCCGAACACCGGGGAGCTGTTTTTT	CATSREGGPNTGELFF
few	TRBD1	TRBJ1-6	18	TRBV10-2	TGCGCCAGCAAAACAGGGGCGTTCCAGAGCTCCTATAATTCACCCCTCCACTTT	CASKTGAFQSSYNSPLHF
.	TRBD1	TRBJ2-3	13	TRBV5-1	TGCGCCAGCAGCTGGACAGGGTTAGATACGCAGTATTTT	CASSWTGLDTQYF
few	.	TRBJ2-5	14	TRBV25-1	TGTGCCAGCAGTGATGGGGGGCCAGGGGAGACCCAGTACTTC	CASSDGGPGETQYF
few	.	TRBJ2-3	18	TRBV21-1	TGTGCCAGCAGCAAAGAGTCGATTAGCGGGGGGAACACAGATACGCAGTATTTT	CASSKESISGGNTDTQYF
.	.	TRBJ2-5	16	TRBV7-8	TGTGCCAGCAGCTTAGGGTGGCTTCGGCCTCAAGAGACCCAGTACTTC	CASSLGWLRPQETQYF
.	TRBD1	TRBJ1-4	13	TRBV5-5	TGTGCCAGCAGCCGACAGGGCGACGAAAAACTGTTTTTT	CASSRQGDEKLFF
.	TRBD1	TRBJ2-7	13	TRBV10-3	TGTGCCATCAGTGAATCGGGACAGAGTGAGCAGTACTTC	CAISESGQSEQYF